The clone carrying this T cell receptor beta chain has a handful of counts. The data derive from a study of T cell repertoires in cytomegalovirus infection. TCRdb analysed the reads with MiXCR anew, one entry per CDR3 protein. The data show some 600,000 distinct CDR3 sequences, with approximately 24% seen just once and 7.5% to 9% held by the top ten. V gave up 3 bases and J gave up 0 bases, with 29 bases separating them. The CDR3 is 21 residues long. Germline V gives CDR1 SEHNR, CDR2 FQNEAQ (reference sequence). The sequence was obtained from a human donor in good health (CMV status not recorded). Some clones in this sample may be carry-over from other donors' samples. This chain links TRBV7-9 with TRBJ2-5; weak D call: TRBD1 (6 bases). Sequencing was performed on CD8+ T cells from PBMCs. CDR3 residues: CASSFPTSQGPYSDYQETQYF. DNA for the CDR3: TGTGCCAGCAGCTTCCCTACCAGCCAGGGGCCTTACAGTGATTACCAAGAGACCCAGTACTTC.